Listed here are 15 T cell receptor beta chains from one sample, sequenced in a study of cytomegalovirus exposure and HLA in healthy donors. PCR primers comprised 60 Vbeta and 13 Jbeta primers. This table comes from immunoSEQ multiplex PCR, and its TCRdb copy is limited to in-frame clones, with some not included. Of 200,000 or so clones listed, about 80% are singletons. The sequencing input was PBMCs. The source is a woman between 18 and 29 years old in good health and CMV-seropositive.

The V and J genes are TRBV6-5 and TRBJ2-5; 7 bases fit TRBD1. Germline lookup yields CDR1 MNHEY and CDR2 SVGAGI. Trimming took 2 bases from V and 3 from J; bases not matched to a gene: 0. There are 13 residues in the CDR3. The DNA of the CDR3 is TGTGCCAGCAGTTACGGGACAGAAGAGACCCAGTACTTC. Amino acid sequence: CASSYGTEETQYF.

This chain uses TRBV4-1 with TRBJ1-4; D is possibly TRBD1 (6 bases). The CDR3 is 16 residues long. Germline loops: CDR1 MGHRA, CDR2 YSYEKL. Deletions cut 1 base from V and 8 bases from J, with 17 bases between. The CDR3 nucleotides are TGCGCCAGCAGCCAAGTTGTTGGCAGGGGAGAGGAAAAACTGTTTTTT. It yields the protein CASSQVVGRGEEKLFF.

The chain links TRBV6-1 to TRBJ2-3; tentative D call: TRBD1 (5 bases). Trimming removed 5 bases at V and 0 bases at J, with 12 bases between. The CDR3 has 15 residues. Germline V CDR1 and CDR2: MNHNS, SASEGT. The CDR3 spells CASSLTVASTDTQYF. The CDR3 region has the DNA TGTGCCAGCAGTCTGACAGTAGCTAGCACAGATACGCAGTATTTT.

In DNA form, the CDR3 reads TGTGCCAGCAGCCAAGAACACAGGGTGGCCTACGAGCAGTACTTC. This sequence encodes CASSQEHRVAYEQYF. The chain recombines TRBV4-2 with TRBJ2-7, with D tentatively TRBD1 (6 bases). Germline V gene sequence: CDR1 LGHNA, CDR2 YNFKEQ. CDR3 length: 15 amino acids. V lost 0 bases, J lost 2 bases, and 11 bases lay in between.

This chain joins TRBV9 and TRBJ1-6, with D unclear. The CDR3 sequence is 14 residues long. Germline CDR1 reads SGDLS; CDR2 reads YYNGEE. Trimming stripped 3 bases from V and 10 bases from J, with 14 bases between. The CDR3 DNA sequence: TGTGCCAGCAGCGACGAGGCTCTGAGGTCACCCCTCCACTTT. Its translation is CASSDEALRSPLHF.

This chain uses TRBV6-1 with TRBJ2-5, with 9 nucleotides matching TRBD2. The CDR3 is 13 amino acids. In germline, CDR1 is MNHNS, CDR2 SASEGT. V trimming: 6 bases; J trimming: 5 bases; junction bases outside the gene matches: 4. In nucleotides, the CDR3 is TGTGCCAGCAGGGGCGGGGGGGCGGAGACCCAGTACTTC. As protein: CASRGGGAETQYF.

V usage is TRBV5-4 and J usage is TRBJ2-6, with 12 bases lining up with TRBD1. Germline V gene sequence: CDR1 SGHNT, CDR2 YYREEE (reference sequence). V shed 1 base, J shed 3 bases, and the junction held 5 bases outside the gene matches. This CDR3 is 18 amino acids long. CDR3: CASSLSGQGASGANVLTF. The DNA for the CDR3 is TGTGCCAGCAGCTTGTCGGGACAGGGGGCCAGTGGGGCCAACGTCCTGACTTTC.

V usage is TRBV5-4 and J usage is TRBJ1-6, with 8 bases fitting TRBD1. There are 15 residues in the CDR3. Unmatched junction bases numbered 8, after V lost 2 bases and J lost 10 bases. Per germline, CDR1 SGHNT and CDR2 YYREEE (reference sequence). The CDR3 bases are TGTGCCAGCAGCTTAGACAGGGGTTTAAACTCACCCCTCCACTTT. Its protein is CASSLDRGLNSPLHF.

V and J are TRBV6-5 and TRBJ2-2; 7 positions agree with TRBD1. The ends lost 2 bases at V and 5 bases at J; junction bases unmatched: 8. Per the germline V gene, CDR1 is MNHEY and CDR2 is SVGAGI. The CDR3 is 16 residues long. The CDR3 is CASSYARDRRTGELFF. As DNA, the CDR3 is TGTGCCAGCAGTTACGCAAGGGACAGACGGACCGGGGAGCTGTTTTTT.

This chain links TRBV2 with TRBJ2-3, with 11 nucleotides matching TRBD2. The ends lost 3 bases at V and 5 bases at J; junction bases unmatched: 4. The length of the CDR3 is 15 residues. Germline V gene data show CDR1 as SNHLY and CDR2 as FYNNEI. The CDR3 loop is CASSDTSGGGDTQYF. In nucleotides, the CDR3 is TGTGCCAGCAGTGACACTAGCGGGGGTGGAGATACGCAGTATTTT.

The rearrangement uses TRBV2 and TRBJ2-5; 8 bases align to TRBD2. From germline, CDR1 is SNHLY and CDR2 FYNNEI. With V trimmed by 8 bases and J by 1 base, 12 bases remained unmatched. This CDR3 spans 16 amino acids. CDR3 coding DNA: TGTGCCAGCGGCCATTTAGGGAGCGGGGGCCAAGAGACCCAGTACTTC. Protein sequence: CASGHLGSGGQETQYF.

This clone was found once. This chain joins TRBV28 and TRBJ2-1; maybe TRBD2 (6 bases). The CDR3 totals 15 residues. CDR1 is MDHEN and CDR2 is SYDVKM in the germline V gene. Trimming cost V 6 bases and J 5 bases, with 17 bases left between them. As DNA, the CDR3 is TGTGCCAGCAGCAATGACCGGGAGCGAGACAATGAGCAGTTCTTC. This codes for CASSNDRERDNEQFF.

This clone has a single count. The CDR3 is CASGLGQGPFYEQYV. DNA for the CDR3: TGTGCTAGTGGTTTGGGACAGGGGCCCTTCTACGAGCAGTACGTC. The chain uses TRBV12-5 and TRBJ2-7, with 8 nucleotides matching TRBD1. Germline CDR1 is LGHNT and CDR2 is FRNRAP. The CDR3 has 15 residues. V shed 1 base and J 3 bases; nucleotides not matched to a gene: 5.

The chain has TRBV7-9 and TRBJ1-4, with D hard to call. Germline CDR1 is SEHNR and CDR2 is FQNEAQ (reference sequence). The CDR3 has 11 residues. V gave up 5 bases and J gave up 7 bases, with 5 bases separating them. The CDR3 nucleotides read TGTGCCAGCAGCCCCAGTGAAAAACTGTTTTTT. The encoded protein is CASSPSEKLFF.

The V and J genes are TRBV11-3 and TRBJ2-2; 9 bases map to TRBD1. The CDR3 has 16 residues. CDR1 is SGHNT and CDR2 is YENEEA in the germline V gene. Unmatched junction bases numbered 4, after V lost 1 base and J lost 4 bases. The CDR3, as DNA: TGTGCCAGCAGCTTAGGGGGACAGGGTGCCACCGGGGAGCTGTTTTTT. Translation gives CASSLGGQGATGELFF.